Sequencing of this T cell receptor beta chain was carried out in a study of blood T cell repertoires in COVID-19. This CDR3 comprises 17 residues. The V end lost 6 bases, the J end lost 0 bases, and 17 bases lay between the germline ends. Germline V gives CDR1 MNHEY, CDR2 SVGEGT. This clone has a handful of counts. In the study's own analysis: How many nucleated cells were present was estimated from reference gene primer amplification. Repertoires were generated with immunoSEQ multiplex PCR, while TCRdb's copy carries only in-frame clones and drops some. V and J calls and clone size are those listed in that table; D and trimming were worked out from the DNA. Counted here are 95,000 to 150,000 clones, roughly 74% occurring once; the ten biggest clones make up about 6.3%.

This clonotype originated in a man at least 80 years old with COVID-19, enrolled during active disease. The chain is built from TRBV6-2 or TRBV6-3 and TRBJ1-4, with D perhaps TRBD1 (5 bases). Source material: peripheral blood. CDR3 sequence (DNA): TGTGCCAGCAGCCCCAGGGCCAACTCTGCAACTAATGAAAAACTGTTTTTT. Protein: CASSPRANSATNEKLFF.